One sample yielded the 2 T cell receptor beta chains listed below, sequenced in a study of blood T cell repertoires in COVID-19 (TCRdb year 2020). To prepare the library, the immunoSEQ multiplex PCR assay was applied. The table was pulled from immuneACCESS by TCRdb, which kept in-frame rearrangements only. Such tables lose some clones; where checked, under half of the loss comes from unresolved V genes, and the rest has no known cause. For this sample there are roughly 56,000 clones; 90% appear just once. Of the sample, 10% to 15% is held by the ten largest clones. The material sequenced was peripheral blood. Receptor source: a man aged 60 to 75 with active COVID-19.

The chain joins TRBV3-1 (or the pseudogene TRBV3-2) to TRBJ1-1; D is possibly TRBD1 (5 bases). Germline V gene sequence: CDR1 LGHDT, CDR2 YNNKEL (reference sequence). Deletions cut 2 bases from V and 0 bases from J, with 10 bases between. This CDR3 has 15 residues. CDR3: CASSQTGDMNTEAFF. In DNA form, the CDR3 reads TGTGCCAGCAGCCAAACGGGGGATATGAACACTGAAGCTTTCTTT.

This chain uses TRBV5-1 with TRBJ2-7; D is perhaps TRBD1 (6 bases). Germline CDR1 is SGHRS and CDR2 is YFSETQ. The V gene lost 2 bases and the J gene lost 1 base, with 7 bases spanning the gap. This CDR3 is built from 13 residues. CDR3 in DNA: TGCGCCAGCAGCTTACAGGGATCCTACGAGCAGTACTTC. Encoded protein: CASSLQGSYEQYF.